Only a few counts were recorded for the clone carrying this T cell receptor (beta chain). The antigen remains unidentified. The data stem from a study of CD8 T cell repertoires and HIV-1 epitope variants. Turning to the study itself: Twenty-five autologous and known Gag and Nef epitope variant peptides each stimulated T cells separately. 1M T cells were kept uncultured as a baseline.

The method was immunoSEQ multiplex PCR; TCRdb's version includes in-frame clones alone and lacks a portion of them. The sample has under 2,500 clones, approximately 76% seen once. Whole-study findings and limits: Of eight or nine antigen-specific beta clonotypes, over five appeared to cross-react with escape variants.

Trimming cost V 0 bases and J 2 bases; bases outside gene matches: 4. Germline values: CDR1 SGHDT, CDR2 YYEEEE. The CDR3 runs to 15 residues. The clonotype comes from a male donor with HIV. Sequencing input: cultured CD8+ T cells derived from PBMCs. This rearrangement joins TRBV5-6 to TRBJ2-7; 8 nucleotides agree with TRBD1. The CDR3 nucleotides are TGTGCCAGCAGCTTGGAGACAGGGGCAACCTACGAGCAGTACTTC. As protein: CASSLETGATYEQYF.